The clone carrying this T cell receptor (beta chain) was counted a few times. Its antigen is currently unknown. Libraries of TCR beta came from quantitative 5'-RACE with molecular barcodes. TCRdb redid the calling of the 5' RACE reads with MiXCR, one entry per CDR3 protein. The table records some 130,000 distinct CDR3 sequences, more than 5.5% of them present only once. This record comes from a study of CD8 T cells in ankylosing spondylitis. Study-wide results and limits: A TCR beta motif of eight or nine highly homologous variants seemed to mark ankylosing spondylitis blood. Earlier studies detected some motif variants in reactive arthritis synovial fluid and blood.

Germline V gives CDR1 PRHDT, CDR2 FYEKMQ (reference sequence). Trimming pared 0 bases from V and 4 bases from J, leaving 10 bases between. This CDR3 has 14 amino acids. The gene calls are TRBV13 and TRBJ2-7, with D maybe TRBD2 (5 bases). The sequence was obtained from a female donor with ankylosing spondylitis or in good health (not recorded which). Sample: blood, either unsorted or a sorted T cell fraction (not recorded which). The CDR3 loop reads CASSLGLSGYEQYF. The CDR3 DNA reads TGTGCCAGCAGCTTAGGCCTGAGCGGTTACGAGCAGTACTTC.